This TCR beta chain is from a study of cytomegalovirus exposure and HLA in healthy donors. Study-level points and caveats: For most TCR beta V segments, an earlier analysis put the productive rate at about 87% or about 30% of the time. Association of a missense DCLRE1C variant with TCR beta V- and J-gene trimming was reported in a later analysis. Follow-up analysis found HLA locus-dependent TCR association rates, highest for DRB1 and lowest for HLA-C.

Note on this clone: The target antigen is unknown.

Germline CDR1 is MNHEY and CDR2 is SMNVEV (reference sequence). V was trimmed by 5 bases and J by 3 bases, leaving 13 bases between them. The CDR3 contains 14 residues. Primers: 60 Vbeta forward and 13 Jbeta reverse. Profiling relied on immunoSEQ multiplex PCR, and the TCRdb table lists in-frame clones only, not all of them. This sample lists 90,000 to 150,000 clones; its ten largest clones have around 4%. This TCR derives from a man aged 18 to 30 in good health and CMV-seronegative. Sequenced sample: PBMCs. This rearrangement joins TRBV27 to TRBJ1-2; D gene unclear. In DNA, the CDR3 is TGTGCCAGCAGTGCTTTAGGGAGTTACTATGGCTACACCTTC. It is translated as CASSALGSYYGYTF.